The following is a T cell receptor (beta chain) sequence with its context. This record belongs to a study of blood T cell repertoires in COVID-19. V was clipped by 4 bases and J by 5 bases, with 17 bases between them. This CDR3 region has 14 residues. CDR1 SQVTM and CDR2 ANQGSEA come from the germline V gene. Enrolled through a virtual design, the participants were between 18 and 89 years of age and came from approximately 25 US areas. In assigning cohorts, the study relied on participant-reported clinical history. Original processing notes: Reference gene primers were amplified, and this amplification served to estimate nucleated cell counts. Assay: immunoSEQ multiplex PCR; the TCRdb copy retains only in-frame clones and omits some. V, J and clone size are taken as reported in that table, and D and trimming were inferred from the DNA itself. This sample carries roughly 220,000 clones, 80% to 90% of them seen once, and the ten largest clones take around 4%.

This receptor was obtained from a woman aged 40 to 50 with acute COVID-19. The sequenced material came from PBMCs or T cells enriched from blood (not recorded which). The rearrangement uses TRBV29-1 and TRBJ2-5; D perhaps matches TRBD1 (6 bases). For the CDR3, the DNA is TGCAGCGTTGTTAAGGGGACACGAGATGAGACCCAGTACTTC. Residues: CSVVKGTRDETQYF.